A single sample is the source of the 23 T cell receptor beta chains below, sequenced in a study of shared clonotypes between healthy human individuals (dated by TCRdb to between 2020 and 2021). The library was built by means of the immunoSEQ multiplex PCR assay. Held by TCRdb, this immuneACCESS table contains in-frame sequences only and omits some clones. Under half of the omission traces to an unresolved V gene where checked; the cause of the rest is unknown. Across this sample there are roughly 1.4 million clones, with about 98.5% seen only once. The ten biggest clones cover 0.3% to 0.45% of the sample. Sequencing used naive CD4+ T cells sorted from blood. The cell subset or site label here, explained by the study, means: CD45RA+ positively selected. These receptors came from a man under 40 in good health.

V gene TRBV18 combines with J gene TRBJ1-4, with a weak D call TRBD1 (5 bases). This CDR3 has 18 residues. Between the trimmed V and J ends, which lost 6 bases and 0 bases, there was a span of 20 bases. CDR1 and CDR2 (germline): KGHSH, LQKENI. The CDR3 nucleotides are TGTGCCAGCTCTACGACAGAGGTGCGGAAAGCAACTAATGAAAAACTGTTTTTT. Residues: CASSTTEVRKATNEKLFF.

This clone has a single count. V is TRBV13 and J is TRBJ1-4, with TRBD1 identical over 8 bases. The germline V gene encodes CDR1 PRHDT and CDR2 FYEKMQ (reference sequence). The V and J ends lost 5 bases and 7 bases, in that order; junction bases with no gene match: 6. CDR3 size: 14 residues. This CDR3 reads CASSRTGYSEKLFF. The CDR3 DNA reads TGTGCCAGCAGCCGGACAGGGTATAGTGAAAAACTGTTTTTT.

This chain uses TRBV18 with TRBJ2-1; possible D gene TRBD1, 5 bases. V shed 10 bases and J shed 2 bases, with 12 bases lying between them. CDR1 KGHSH and CDR2 LQKENI come from the germline V gene. CDR3 length: 13 amino acids. CDR3 protein: CATGQRPYNEQFF. CDR3 nucleotides: TGTGCCACCGGACAAAGGCCCTACAATGAGCAGTTCTTC.

This chain links TRBV7-8 with TRBJ1-5, with 8 bases that match TRBD1. The V gene's germline CDR1 is SGHVS and CDR2 FQNEAQ. V lost 5 bases and J lost 2; bases outside the gene matches: 8. This CDR3 is built from 16 residues. CDR3: CASSPNRGSRNQPQHF. The CDR3 region has the DNA TGTGCCAGCAGCCCTAACAGGGGGAGTCGCAATCAGCCCCAGCATTTT.

The V call is TRBV12-2, the J call TRBJ2-2; TRBD2 reflects the table's D call only, with no check against the DNA. TRBV12-2 is noted as a pseudogene. CDR3 length: 15 amino acids. The CDR3 sequence is CASRRPTLALGELFF. CDR3 nucleotide sequence: TGTGCAAGTCGCCGTCCTACCCTAGCACTCGGGGAGCTGTTTTTT.

The gene calls are TRBV14 and TRBJ2-2; TRBD2 matches 7 bases. V was clipped by 5 bases and J by 4 bases; unmatched bases: 10. This CDR3 contains 16 residues. From germline, CDR1 is SGHDN and CDR2 FVKESK. Here the CDR3 DNA reads TGTGCCAGCAGCGCACGTCGACTAGCAGCCACCGGGGAGCTGTTTTTT. It is translated as CASSARRLAATGELFF.

V and J are TRBV2 and TRBJ2-7; no reliable D call. Germline-derived CDR1 and CDR2 are SNHLY and FYNNEI. The germline V and J ends were trimmed by 6 bases and 3 bases, with 6 bases remaining between them. CDR3 length: 11 residues. DNA of the CDR3: TGTGCCAGCAGCCTGCACTACGAGCAGTACTTC. Translation gives CASSLHYEQYF.

The V gene is TRBV11-2, the J gene TRBJ2-1; unclear D gene. The V end was cut by 4 bases, the J end by 1 base, with 8 bases between. From germline, CDR1 is SGHAT and CDR2 FQNNGV. This CDR3 region has 14 residues. In DNA form, the CDR3 reads TGTGCCAGCAGCTCAAGAAATTCCTACAATGAGCAGTTCTTC. Translating gives CASSSRNSYNEQFF.

This clone appeared a single time. In DNA form, the CDR3 reads TGTGCCAGCAGCTTAGCTGGGAGGGCCGGAGTCCATGAGCAGTTCTTC. Translation gives CASSLAGRAGVHEQFF. The genes are TRBV11-2 and TRBJ2-1, with 7 bases identical to TRBD2. Germline V gene lookup returns CDR1 SGHAT and CDR2 FQNNGV. This CDR3 comprises 16 residues. Unmatched junction bases numbered 11, after V lost 1 base and J lost 8 bases.

CDR3 nucleotides: TGTGCCAGCAGCCCTGTCCGGGACTCCGCTGTCCTGACTTTC. Protein: CASSPVRDSAVLTF. The chain is built from TRBV28 and TRBJ2-6; a possible D gene is TRBD2 (6 bases). V was shortened by 6 bases and J by 13 bases, with 19 bases between the two germline ends. The CDR3 runs to 14 residues. CDR1 is MDHEN, CDR2 SYDVKM, per germline. The full variable domain, rest sourced from reference TRBV28 and TRBJ2-6, is DVKVTQSSRYLVKRTGEKVFLECVQDMDHENMFWYRQDPGLGLRLIYFSYDVKMKEKGDIPEGYSVSREKKERFSLILESASTNQTSMYLCASSPVRDSAVLTFGAGSRLTVL.

V and J are TRBV6-1 and TRBJ2-7; D remains ambiguous. The CDR3 is made up of 12 amino acids. Per germline, CDR1 MNHNS and CDR2 SASEGT. Trimming took 7 bases from V and 0 from J, leaving 7 bases between them. CDR3 nucleotides: TGTGCCAGCACCCCAGCCTCCTACGAGCAGTACTTC. Translation: CASTPASYEQYF.

The rearrangement uses TRBV2 and TRBJ2-2; D call uncertain. Trimming took 7 bases from V and 8 from J, leaving 17 bases between them. In germline, CDR1 is SNHLY, CDR2 FYNNEI. The CDR3 runs 14 residues. CDR3 DNA: TGTGCCAGCAACCCCCGGGCGGCCGGAGGGGAGCTGTTTTTT. Its translation is CASNPRAAGGELFF. The full variable domain, in which reference TRBV2 and TRBJ2-2 provide the parts outside the CDR3, is EPEVTQTPSHQVTQMGQEVILRCVPISNHLYFYWYRQILGQKVEFLVSFYNNEISEKSEIFDDQFSVERPDGSNFTLKIRSTKLEDSAMYFCASNPRAAGGELFFGEGSRLTVL.

The chain links TRBV2 to TRBJ2-1; D gene unclear. Trimming left V 7 bases short and J 5 bases short, with 15 bases between. CDR3 length: 14 residues. Germline V lookup: CDR1 SNHLY, CDR2 FYNNEI. CDR3 amino acids: CASTPTSRDNEQFF. CDR3 DNA sequence: TGTGCCAGCACCCCAACCAGTCGCGACAATGAGCAGTTCTTC.

The gene calls are TRBV18 and TRBJ2-1; D is perhaps TRBD2 (5 bases). Germline CDR1 reads KGHSH; CDR2 reads LQKENI. The CDR3 runs 13 residues. V lost 3 bases and J 9 bases, leaving 12 bases between the germline ends. The CDR3, as DNA: TGTGCCAGCTCACCCGGAGGCGGTTCTGAGCAGTTCTTC. Amino acids: CASSPGGGSEQFF.

V and J are TRBV5-5 and TRBJ2-7, with 8 bases aligning to TRBD1. There are 13 residues in the CDR3. The J segment lost 7 bases and the V segment lost 4 bases, leaving 7 bases of the junction unmatched. From germline, CDR1 is SGHKS and CDR2 YYEKEE (reference sequence). DNA of the CDR3: TGTGCCAGCAGCGGGACAGGTGTGAGGGAGCAGTACTTC. Encoded protein: CASSGTGVREQYF.

The chain recombines TRBV7-9 with TRBJ2-1, with 11 bases fitting TRBD2. Germline V CDR1 and CDR2: SEHNR, FQNEAQ (reference sequence). The CDR3 is made up of 15 amino acids. The junction had 6 bases not matched to a gene; V was cut back by 4 bases and J by 7 bases. CDR3 region: CASSSTSGRGNEQFF. DNA for the CDR3: TGTGCCAGCAGCTCTACTAGCGGGAGAGGGAATGAGCAGTTCTTC.

A word on this clone: Other DNA sequences from this sample encode an identical CDR3 as well. CDR3 in DNA: TGCAGCGTTGGACAGGGAAACACCGGGGAGCTGTTTTTT. Amino acid sequence: CSVGQGNTGELFF. The chain couples TRBV29-1 to TRBJ2-2, with 7 bases that match TRBD1. CDR1 and CDR2 from the germline V gene are SQVTM and ANQGSEA. Germline trimming cut 4 bases from V and 2 bases from J; bases unmatched to any gene: 1. The CDR3 runs to 13 residues.

The gene calls are TRBV25-1 and TRBJ2-7; 11 bases map to TRBD2. Germline-derived CDR1 and CDR2 are MGHDK and SYGVNS. The CDR3 has 15 amino acids. V was clipped by 1 base and J by 7 bases; unmatched bases: 6. Written as DNA, the CDR3 is TGTGCCAGCAGTGAATGGGGGACTAGCGGCAATGAGCAGTACTTC. Translation gives CASSEWGTSGNEQYF.

In the case of this clone: One end of the junction is discordant with germline, which a read error may explain. The chain uses TRBV19 and TRBJ1-2; 8 bases map to TRBD1. This CDR3 has 13 residues. Germline CDR1 LNHDA, CDR2 SQIVND (reference sequence). The CDR3 nucleotides read TGTGCCAGTAGGCCGGGACAGGAGTTCGGCGGAATCTTC. It codes for CASRPGQEFGGIF.

This clone showed up just a few times. The same CDR3 can be traced to other DNA sequences in this sample. The J gene is TRBJ1-1, the V gene TRBV7-9, with D hard to call. This CDR3 region has 13 residues. CDR1 and CDR2 (germline): SEHNR, FQNEAQ (reference sequence). Trimming took 2 bases from V and 1 from J, leaving 5 bases between them. The CDR3 sequence is CASSLRENTEAFF. The CDR3 DNA reads as TGTGCCAGCAGCTTAAGGGAGAACACTGAAGCTTTCTTT. The full variable domain, rest sourced from reference TRBV7-9 and TRBJ1-1, is DTGVSQNPRHKITKRGQNVTFRCDPISEHNRLYWYRQTLGQGPEFLTYFQNEAQLEKSRLLSDRFSAERPKGSFSTLEIQRTEQGDSAMYLCASSLRENTEAFFGQGTRLTVV.

The rearrangement uses TRBV6-1 and TRBJ2-2; 11 bases fit TRBD2. Trimming cost V 11 bases and J 0 bases; bases outside gene matches: 2. Germline V CDR1 and CDR2: MNHNS, SASEGT. The CDR3 consists of 14 residues. In nucleotides, the CDR3 is TGTGCCGGGACTAGCGGAACGAACACCGGGGAGCTGTTTTTT. Translated, it gives CAGTSGTNTGELFF.

The chain recombines TRBV25-1 with TRBJ2-2; TRBD1 matches at 11 bases. CDR1 is MGHDK and CDR2 is SYGVNS in the germline V gene. CDR3 length: 17 amino acids. J lost 4 bases, V lost 3 bases, and 7 bases had no gene match. The CDR3 reads CASSDWTGGIGTGELFF. The DNA of the CDR3 is TGTGCCAGCAGTGACTGGACAGGGGGCATAGGCACCGGGGAGCTGTTTTTT.

The rearrangement links TRBV6-5 to TRBJ2-7; D ambiguous. Germline CDR1 is MNHEY and CDR2 is SVGAGI. Trimming cost V 6 bases and J 2 bases, with 11 bases left between them. The length of the CDR3 is 13 residues. Written as DNA, the CDR3 is TGTGCCAGCAGGGGATTGTTTCCCTACGAGCAGTACTTC. Residues: CASRGLFPYEQYF.